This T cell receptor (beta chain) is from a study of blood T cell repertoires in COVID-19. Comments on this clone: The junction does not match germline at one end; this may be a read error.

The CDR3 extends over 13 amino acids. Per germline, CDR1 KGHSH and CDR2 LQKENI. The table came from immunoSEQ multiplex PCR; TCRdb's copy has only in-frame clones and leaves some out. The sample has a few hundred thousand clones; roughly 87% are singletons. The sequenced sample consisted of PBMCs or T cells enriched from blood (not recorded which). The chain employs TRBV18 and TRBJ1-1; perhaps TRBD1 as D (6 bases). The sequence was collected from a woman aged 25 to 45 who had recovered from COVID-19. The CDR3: CASSPNGDTEAFF. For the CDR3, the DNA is TGTGCCAGCTCACCCAATGGGGACACAGAAGCTTTCTTT.